These 20 T cell receptor beta chains were sequenced from one sample in a study of blood T cells in healthy people across ages. PCR was performed a second time for roughly 7 to 12 cycles using a sample-barcoded 5' primer and a J-beta primer mix. MiXCR was run by TCRdb on the 5' RACE reads, yielding one entry per CDR3 protein. Altogether fewer than 700,000 distinct CDR3 sequences are present, around 38% being singletons, with the ten largest covering around 30%. Input material: blood. The receptors originated from a man at least 80 years old in good health.

Of note for this clonotype: A read error may explain this, as a much larger clone is one base away. The chain couples TRBV29-1 to TRBJ2-7; perhaps TRBD2 as D (6 bases). This CDR3 spans 13 amino acids. In germline, CDR1 is SQVTM, CDR2 ANQGSEA. V was pared by 4 bases and J by 12 bases, with 22 bases between. The CDR3 protein is CSVGDSPWETRYF. The CDR3 nucleotides read TGCAGCGTTGGGGACTCGCCGTGGGAGACCCGGTACTTC.

This clonotype was counted between two and nine times. The V gene is TRBV5-1, the J gene TRBJ1-5, with unresolved D. Germline V gives CDR1 SGHRS, CDR2 YFSETQ. CDR3 length: 11 residues. The ends were cut back, 4 bases at V and 9 bases at J, with 8 bases in the middle. CDR3 sequence: CASSPNVPQHF. The CDR3 bases are TGCGCCAGCAGCCCAAATGTGCCCCAGCATTTT.

The chain is built from TRBV3-1 and TRBJ1-2; D not certain. Germline V gene lookup returns CDR1 LGHDT and CDR2 YNNKEL (reference sequence). The CDR3 is 14 residues long. The V end lost 0 bases, the J end lost 8 bases, and 13 bases lay between the germline ends. CDR3 in amino acids: CASSQDAGREGYTF. CDR3 DNA sequence: TGTGCCAGCAGCCAAGATGCGGGTAGGGAGGGCTACACCTTC.

The CDR3 spells CASSSVTRGNEQFF. CDR3 nucleotides: TGTGCCAGCAGCTCAGTGACTAGAGGCAATGAGCAGTTCTTC. The chain recombines TRBV7-3 with TRBJ2-1, with TRBD2 as a possible D gene (6 bases). CDR3 length: 14 residues. Germline CDR1 and CDR2: SGHTA and FQGTGA. V was pared by 4 bases and J by 6 bases, with 13 bases between.

This clonotype was detected many times. The chain carries TRBV24-1 and TRBJ2-1; possibly TRBD1 for D (6 bases). V was clipped by 0 bases and J by 7 bases, with 18 bases between them. Germline V gene lookup returns CDR1 KGHDR and CDR2 SFDVKD. This CDR3 is 17 amino acids long. DNA for the CDR3: TGTGCCACCAGTGATTTGCAAGGGGCACCTCAGGGGAATGAGCAGTTCTTC. It translates to CATSDLQGAPQGNEQFF.

This clonotype was picked up a small number of times. The rearrangement joins TRBV6-2 or TRBV6-3 to TRBJ2-1; 7 bases are shared with TRBD2. This CDR3 is built from 12 residues. Germline V gene lookup returns CDR1 MNHEY and CDR2 SVGEGT. The V segment lost 5 bases and the J segment 8 bases; nucleotides outside the gene matches: 3. Written as DNA, the CDR3 is TGTGCCAGCAGTCGACGGGGGGATGAGCAGTTCTTC. The encoded protein is CASSRRGDEQFF.

V is TRBV20-1 and J is TRBJ1-1; the D gene is possibly TRBD1 (5 bases). Germline CDR1 and CDR2: DFQATT and SNEGSKA (reference sequence). This CDR3 has 13 amino acids. V dropped 7 bases and J dropped 6 bases, with 18 bases sitting between them. CDR3 nucleotides: TGCAGTGTTCCGAGTTCGGGGGACCCTGAAGCTTTCTTT. This codes for CSVPSSGDPEAFF.

This clonotype was seen at least ten times. The chain's CDR3 is CASSTKGTGHYEQYF. The CDR3 bases are TGTGCCAGCAGTACAAAGGGGACAGGGCATTACGAGCAGTACTTC. V is TRBV28 and J is TRBJ2-7, with 9 bases fitting TRBD1. The CDR3 loop spans 15 amino acids. Per the germline V gene, CDR1 is MDHEN and CDR2 is SYDVKM. V was clipped by 5 bases and J by 4 bases; unmatched bases: 9.

This clonotype was seen a handful of times. The gene calls are TRBV2 and TRBJ2-1, with 10 bases matching TRBD2. CDR1 is SNHLY, CDR2 FYNNEI, per germline. The CDR3 loop spans 16 amino acids. V was pared by 0 bases and J by 5 bases, with 4 bases of the junction left unmatched. CDR3 DNA: TGTGCCAGCAGTGAAGCCCGCGGACTAGCGGACAATGAGCAGTTCTTC. Residues: CASSEARGLADNEQFF.

The CDR3 sequence: CASSHVGADTGELFF. The CDR3, as DNA: TGTGCCAGTAGTCACGTGGGGGCAGACACCGGGGAGCTGTTTTTT. V gene TRBV6-5 combines with J gene TRBJ2-2; D is possibly TRBD1 (6 bases). The CDR3 sequence is 15 residues long. V was trimmed by 9 bases and J by 3 bases, leaving 17 bases between them. Germline assignment: CDR1 MNHEY and CDR2 SVGAGI.

This clonotype was seen more than once but under ten times. V and J are TRBV9 and TRBJ2-3; D remains ambiguous. The germline CDR1 and CDR2 sequences are SGDLS and YYNGEE. CDR3 length equals 13 residues. Trimming cost V 3 bases and J 5 bases, with 10 bases left between them. The DNA for the CDR3 is TGTGCCAGCAGCGCCGACTTTGTAGATACGCAGTATTTT. Translating it yields CASSADFVDTQYF.

The chain's CDR3 is CASADSYNEQFF. CDR3 sequence (DNA): TGTGCCAGCGCAGATTCCTACAATGAGCAGTTCTTC. The rearrangement joins TRBV6-2 or TRBV6-3 to TRBJ2-1, with D unresolved. The CDR3 extends over 12 amino acids. V was pared by 8 bases and J by 1 base, with 6 bases between. Germline assignment: CDR1 MNHEY and CDR2 SVGEGT.

This clonotype was detected only once. The gene calls are TRBV19 and TRBJ2-1; tentative D call: TRBD1 (6 bases). V lost 5 bases and J 3 bases, leaving 14 bases between the germline ends. The CDR3 extends over 15 amino acids. Germline assignment: CDR1 LNHDA and CDR2 SQIVND (reference sequence). DNA of the CDR3: TGTGCCAGTAGTCCAACAGGGTTGTACTACAATGAGCAGTTCTTC. It is translated as CASSPTGLYYNEQFF.

This clonotype was detected a few times. The CDR3 nucleotides read TGTGCCAGCAGTTTCGCGACTGGGCAGGGGGCTTACGAGCAGTACTTC. This encodes CASSFATGQGAYEQYF. This chain uses TRBV27 with TRBJ2-7, with TRBD1 matching 8 bases. V was pared by 3 bases and J by 4 bases, with 11 bases of the junction left unmatched. There are 16 residues in the CDR3. The germline CDR1 and CDR2 sequences are MNHEY and SMNVEV (reference sequence).

The V and J genes are TRBV2 and TRBJ1-4; D possibly corresponds to TRBD1 (5 bases). This CDR3 is built from 17 residues. V lost 6 bases and J 0 bases, leaving 17 bases between the germline ends. Germline values: CDR1 SNHLY, CDR2 FYNNEI. The DNA of the CDR3 is TGTGCCAGCAGGGGGGGTGTACCTCCGGCAACTAATGAAAAACTGTTTTTT. Translating it yields CASRGGVPPATNEKLFF.

As concerns this clonotype: A read error may explain this, as a much larger clone is one base away. The J gene is TRBJ2-1, the V gene TRBV6-2 or TRBV6-3, with 9 bases that match TRBD2. The better agreement between TRBJ2-7 and the DNA end casts doubt on the J call. The CDR3 runs 15 residues. Germline CDR1 is MNHEY and CDR2 is SVGEGT. CDR3 sequence (DNA): TGTGCCAGCAGAATAGCGGGAGAGACCTACAATGAGCAGTACTTC. This gives the protein CASRIAGETYNEQYF.

This clonotype was seen more than once but under ten times. The chain links TRBV9 to TRBJ2-1, with 7 bases fitting TRBD2. The CDR3 spans 15 residues. V shed 3 bases, J shed 1 base, and the junction held 4 bases outside the gene matches. From germline, CDR1 is SGDLS and CDR2 YYNGEE. The CDR3 sequence: CASSDRDYSYNEQFF. The CDR3 nucleotides read TGTGCCAGCAGCGACCGGGACTATTCCTACAATGAGCAGTTCTTC.

The chain recombines TRBV11-2 with TRBJ2-2; possibly TRBD1 or TRBD2 for D (5 bases each). This CDR3 region has 17 residues. V dropped 2 bases and J dropped 4 bases, with 17 bases sitting between them. Germline lookup yields CDR1 SGHAT and CDR2 FQNNGV. The CDR3 DNA reads as TGTGCCAGCAGCTTACACCGACCGGGGACCGCCACCGGGGAGCTGTTTTTT. Translated, it gives CASSLHRPGTATGELFF.

The V call is TRBV28, the J call TRBJ2-2; the match to TRBD2 covers 8 bases. The CDR3 has 12 residues. Germline CDR1 reads MDHEN; CDR2 reads SYDVKM. V lost 6 bases and J lost 7; bases outside the gene matches: 1. CDR3 DNA: TGTGCCAGCAGACGGGGGGGCGGGGAGCTGTTTTTT. Its translation is CASRRGGGELFF.

This clonotype was seen ten or more times. The J gene is TRBJ1-1, the V gene TRBV29-1; 7 bases are shared with TRBD1. CDR1 is SQVTM and CDR2 is ANQGSEA in the germline V gene. The CDR3 runs 13 residues. V dropped 4 bases and J dropped 2; count of bases not matched to a gene: 4. The CDR3 protein is CSVVRDSNTEAFF. The CDR3, as DNA: TGCAGCGTTGTGAGGGACAGCAACACTGAAGCTTTCTTT.